This TCR beta chain was observed in a study of CD8 T cells in Susac syndrome. Random hexamers were used to reverse transcribe 0.5 to 1 ug of RNA. Coverage of TCR beta CDR3 amplification by immunoSEQ multiplex PCR extended to 54 Vbeta and 13 Jbeta. TCRdb reprocessed the immunoSEQ multiplex PCR reads with MiXCR, giving one entry per CDR3 protein. The sample yields more than 250,000 distinct CDR3 sequences, around 90% seen once. This CDR3 is 17 amino acids long. J was trimmed by 5 bases and V by 0 bases; bases with no gene match: 14. From germline, CDR1 is DFQATT and CDR2 SNEGSKA (reference sequence). TCR beta sequencing covered blood CD8+ and CD4+ T cells. Through negative isolation, CD4+ and CD8+ T cells were obtained, while TEMRA cells were enriched using FACS.

The origin of this receptor is a human donor with multiple sclerosis. The V and J genes are TRBV20-1 and TRBJ2-3; TRBD2 aligns across 7 bases. The sequenced material came from CD4+ T cells from PBMCs. The CDR3 here is CSARDQVGLTRGDTQYF. CDR3 bases: TGCAGTGCTAGAGATCAGGTGGGACTAACCCGAGGAGATACGCAGTATTTT.